A single TCR beta chain is shown here with its context. Trimming cost V 7 bases and J 1 base; bases outside gene matches: 8. CDR1 and CDR2 from the germline V gene are LGHNT and FRNRAP. The CDR3 runs 15 residues. Original data processing: By means of reference gene primer amplification, nucleated cell counts were estimated. Produced via immunoSEQ multiplex PCR; TCRdb's table is partial and in-frame only. The V and J calls and clone size come from that table; D and trimming were worked out from the DNA. The sample yields 150,000 to 200,000 clones, 80% to 95% seen once. This specimen comes from a study of blood T cell repertoires in COVID-19.

Sequencing was done on a sample of peripheral blood. This chain joins TRBV12-5 and TRBJ2-3; 7 nucleotides match TRBD1. This sequence was found in a man aged 50 or older with acute or convalescent COVID-19. The CDR3 region is CASARGGARTDTQYF. As DNA, the CDR3 is TGTGCTAGTGCTAGAGGGGGCGCGCGCACAGATACGCAGTATTTT.